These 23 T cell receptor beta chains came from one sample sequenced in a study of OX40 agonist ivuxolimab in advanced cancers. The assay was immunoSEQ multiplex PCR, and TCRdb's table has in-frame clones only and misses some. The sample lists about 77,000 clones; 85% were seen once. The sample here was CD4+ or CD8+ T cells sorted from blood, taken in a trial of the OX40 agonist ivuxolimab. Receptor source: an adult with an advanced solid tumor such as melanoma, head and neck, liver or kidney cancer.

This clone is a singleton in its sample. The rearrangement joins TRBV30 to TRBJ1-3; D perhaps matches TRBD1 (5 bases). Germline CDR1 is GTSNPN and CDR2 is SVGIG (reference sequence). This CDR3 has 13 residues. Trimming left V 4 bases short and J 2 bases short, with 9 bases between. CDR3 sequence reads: CAWMMTAGNTIYF. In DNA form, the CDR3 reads TGTGCCTGGATGATGACAGCTGGAAACACCATATATTTT.

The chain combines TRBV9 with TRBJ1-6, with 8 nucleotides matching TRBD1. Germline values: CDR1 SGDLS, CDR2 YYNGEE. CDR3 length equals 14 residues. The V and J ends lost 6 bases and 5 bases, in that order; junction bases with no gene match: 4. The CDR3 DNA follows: TGTGCCAGCAAACAGGGGGGCGATAATTCACCCCTCCACTTT. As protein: CASKQGGDNSPLHF.

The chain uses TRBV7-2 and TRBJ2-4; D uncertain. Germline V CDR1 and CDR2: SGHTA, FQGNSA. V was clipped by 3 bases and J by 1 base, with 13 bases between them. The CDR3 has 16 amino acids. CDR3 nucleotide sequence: TGTGCCAGCAGCTTTAGATTCTTAGGGGCCAAAAACATTCAGTACTTC. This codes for CASSFRFLGAKNIQYF.

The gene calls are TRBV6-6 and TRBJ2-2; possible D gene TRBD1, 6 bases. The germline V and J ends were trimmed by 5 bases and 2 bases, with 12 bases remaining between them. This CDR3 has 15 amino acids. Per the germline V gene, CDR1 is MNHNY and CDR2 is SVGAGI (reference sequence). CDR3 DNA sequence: TGTGCCAGCAGTGGTCAGGGGCTAAACACCGGGGAGCTGTTTTTT. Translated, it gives CASSGQGLNTGELFF.

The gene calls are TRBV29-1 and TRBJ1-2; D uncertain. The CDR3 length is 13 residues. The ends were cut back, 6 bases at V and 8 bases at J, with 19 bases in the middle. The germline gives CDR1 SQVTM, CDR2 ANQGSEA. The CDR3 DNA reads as TGCAGCGTGGTAACACCGTCGAGTCAGGGCTACACCTTC. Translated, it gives CSVVTPSSQGYTF.

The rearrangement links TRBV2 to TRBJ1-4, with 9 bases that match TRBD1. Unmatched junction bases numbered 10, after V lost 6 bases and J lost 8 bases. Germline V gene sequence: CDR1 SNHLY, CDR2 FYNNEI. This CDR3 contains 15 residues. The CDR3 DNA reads TGTGCCAGCAGCGCGCCGGGACAGGGTCGCGAAAAACTGTTTTTT. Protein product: CASSAPGQGREKLFF.

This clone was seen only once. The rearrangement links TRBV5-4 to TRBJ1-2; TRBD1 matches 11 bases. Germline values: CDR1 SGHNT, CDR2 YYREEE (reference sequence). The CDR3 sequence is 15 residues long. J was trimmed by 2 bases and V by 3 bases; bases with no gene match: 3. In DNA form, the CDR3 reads TGTGCCAGCAGCTCTTGGACAGGGGGCAACTATGGCTACACCTTC. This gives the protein CASSSWTGGNYGYTF.

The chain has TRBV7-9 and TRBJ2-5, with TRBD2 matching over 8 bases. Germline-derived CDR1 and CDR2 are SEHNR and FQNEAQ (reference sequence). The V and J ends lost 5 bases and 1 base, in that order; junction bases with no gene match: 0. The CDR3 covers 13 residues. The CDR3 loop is CASSSGGQETQYF. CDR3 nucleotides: TGTGCCAGCAGCAGCGGGGGCCAAGAGACCCAGTACTTC.

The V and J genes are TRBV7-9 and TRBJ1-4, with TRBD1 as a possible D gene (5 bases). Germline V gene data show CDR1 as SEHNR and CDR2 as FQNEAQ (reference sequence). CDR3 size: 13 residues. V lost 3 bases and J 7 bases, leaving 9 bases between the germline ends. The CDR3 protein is CASSFQGIEKLFF. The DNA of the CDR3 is TGTGCCAGCAGCTTTCAGGGTATTGAAAAACTGTTTTTT.

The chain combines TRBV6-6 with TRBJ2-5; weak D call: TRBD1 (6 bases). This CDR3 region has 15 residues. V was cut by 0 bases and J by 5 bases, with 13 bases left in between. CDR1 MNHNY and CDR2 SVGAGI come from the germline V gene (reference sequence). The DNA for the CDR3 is TGTGCCAGCAGTTACTCATCCAGGGGACGGGAGACCCAGTACTTC. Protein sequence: CASSYSSRGRETQYF.

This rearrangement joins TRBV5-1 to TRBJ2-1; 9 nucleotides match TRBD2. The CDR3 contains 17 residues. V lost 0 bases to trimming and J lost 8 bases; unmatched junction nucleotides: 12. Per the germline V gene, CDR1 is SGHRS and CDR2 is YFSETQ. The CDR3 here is CASSLESDPRGGYEQFF. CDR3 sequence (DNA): TGCGCCAGCAGCTTGGAATCGGACCCGCGGGGGGGCTATGAGCAGTTCTTC.

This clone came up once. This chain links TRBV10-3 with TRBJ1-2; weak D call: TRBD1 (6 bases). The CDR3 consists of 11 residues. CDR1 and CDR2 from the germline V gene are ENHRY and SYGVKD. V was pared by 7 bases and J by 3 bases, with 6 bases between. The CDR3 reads CAINRDYGYTF. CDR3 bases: TGTGCCATCAACAGGGACTATGGCTACACCTTC.

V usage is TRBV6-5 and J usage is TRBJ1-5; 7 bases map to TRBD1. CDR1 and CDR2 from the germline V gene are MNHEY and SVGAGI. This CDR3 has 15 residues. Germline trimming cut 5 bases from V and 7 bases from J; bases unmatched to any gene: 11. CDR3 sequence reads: CASSQKGAPRQPQHF. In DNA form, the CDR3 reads TGTGCCAGCAGTCAGAAGGGGGCGCCGAGACAGCCCCAGCATTTT.

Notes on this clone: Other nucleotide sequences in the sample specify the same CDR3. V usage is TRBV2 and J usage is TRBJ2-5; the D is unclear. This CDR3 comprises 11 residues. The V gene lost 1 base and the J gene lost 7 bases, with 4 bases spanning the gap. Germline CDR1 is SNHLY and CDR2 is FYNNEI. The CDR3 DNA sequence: TGTGCCAGCAGTGAAGGCGGGACCCAGTACTTC. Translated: CASSEGGTQYF.

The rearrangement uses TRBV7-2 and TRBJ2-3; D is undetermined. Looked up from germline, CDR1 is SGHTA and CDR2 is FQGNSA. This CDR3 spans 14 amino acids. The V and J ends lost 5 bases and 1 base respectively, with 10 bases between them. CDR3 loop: CASSVNLGTDTQYF. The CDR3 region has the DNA TGTGCCAGCAGCGTGAATTTAGGCACAGATACGCAGTATTTT. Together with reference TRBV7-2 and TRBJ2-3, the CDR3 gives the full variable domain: GAGVSQSPSNKVTEKGKDVELRCDPISGHTALYWYRQSLGQGLEFLIYFQGNSAPDKSGLPSDRFSAERTGGSVSTLTIQRTQQEDSAVYLCASSVNLGTDTQYFGPGTRLTVL.

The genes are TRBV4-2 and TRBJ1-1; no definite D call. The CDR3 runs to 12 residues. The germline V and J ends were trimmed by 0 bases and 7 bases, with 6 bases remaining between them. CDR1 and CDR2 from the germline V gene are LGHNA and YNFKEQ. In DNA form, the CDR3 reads TGTGCCAGCAGCCAAGATGCCCATGAAGCTTTCTTT. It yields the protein CASSQDAHEAFF.

CDR3 coding DNA: TGTGCCAGCAGCCCTCAGAAGGGTCGTTCAGAGACCCAGTACTTC. This encodes CASSPQKGRSETQYF. This chain links TRBV7-2 with TRBJ2-5; D unresolved. The CDR3 is 15 amino acids. The V and J ends lost 5 bases and 4 bases respectively, with 17 bases between them. Looked up from germline, CDR1 is SGHTA and CDR2 is FQGNSA.

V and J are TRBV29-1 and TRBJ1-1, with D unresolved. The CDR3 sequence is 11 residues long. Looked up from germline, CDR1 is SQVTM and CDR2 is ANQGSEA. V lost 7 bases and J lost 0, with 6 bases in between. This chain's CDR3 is CSATMNTEAFF. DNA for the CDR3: TGCAGCGCTACTATGAACACTGAAGCTTTCTTT.

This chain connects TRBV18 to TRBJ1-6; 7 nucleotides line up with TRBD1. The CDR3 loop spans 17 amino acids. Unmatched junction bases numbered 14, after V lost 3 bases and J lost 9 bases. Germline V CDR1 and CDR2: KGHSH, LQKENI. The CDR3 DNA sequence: TGTGCCAGCTCACCCCCCCGGGCAGGGGGTAATAGTTCACCCCTCCACTTT. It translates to CASSPPRAGGNSSPLHF. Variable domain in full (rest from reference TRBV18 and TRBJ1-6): NAGVMQNPRHLVRRRGQEARLRCSPMKGHSHVYWYRQLPEEGLKFMVYLQKENIIDESGMPKERFSAEFPKEGPSILRIQQVVRGDSAAYFCASSPPRAGGNSSPLHFGNGTRLTVT.

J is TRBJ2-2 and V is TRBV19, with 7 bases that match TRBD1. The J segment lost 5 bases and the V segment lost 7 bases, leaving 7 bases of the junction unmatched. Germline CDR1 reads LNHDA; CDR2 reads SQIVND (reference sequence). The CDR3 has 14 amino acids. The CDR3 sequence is CASIRQGGTGELFF. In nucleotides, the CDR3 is TGTGCCAGTATCAGACAGGGTGGGACCGGGGAGCTGTTTTTT.

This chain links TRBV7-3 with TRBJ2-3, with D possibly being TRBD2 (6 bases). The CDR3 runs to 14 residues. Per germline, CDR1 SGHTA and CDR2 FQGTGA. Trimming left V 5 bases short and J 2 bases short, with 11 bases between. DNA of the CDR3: TGTGCCAGCAGCCGGGGGAAACCCACAGATACGCAGTATTTT. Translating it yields CASSRGKPTDTQYF.

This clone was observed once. The DNA for the CDR3 is TGTGCCAGCAGTTTAGTGTCGGGGGGGTACAACTACGAGCAGTACTTC. It codes for CASSLVSGGYNYEQYF. The genes are TRBV27 and TRBJ2-7; 8 bases fit TRBD2. Germline V CDR1 and CDR2: MNHEY, SMNVEV (reference sequence). The CDR3 contains 16 residues. Trimming removed 2 bases from V and 3 bases from J; junction bases left unmatched: 9.

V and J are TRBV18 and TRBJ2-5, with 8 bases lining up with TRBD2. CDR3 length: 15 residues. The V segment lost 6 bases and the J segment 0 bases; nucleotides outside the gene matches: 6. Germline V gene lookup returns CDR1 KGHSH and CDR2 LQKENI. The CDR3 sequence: CASSARTSNQETQYF. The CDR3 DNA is TGTGCCAGCTCGGCGCGGACTAGCAACCAAGAGACCCAGTACTTC.